A single sample is the source of the 3 T cell receptor beta chains below, sequenced in a study of blood T cell repertoires in COVID-19. The table came from immunoSEQ multiplex PCR; TCRdb's copy has only in-frame clones and leaves some out. Here the sample spans 75,000 to 80,000 clones, around 90% being singletons. Sequencing was performed on peripheral blood. These receptors came from a human donor in a cohort sampled during active COVID-19.

This chain connects TRBV7-3 to TRBJ1-1, with 7 nucleotides matching TRBD1. CDR3 length: 15 amino acids. V was clipped by 1 base and J by 1 base; unmatched bases: 3. CDR1 SGHTA and CDR2 FQGTGA come from the germline V gene. CDR3 sequence reads: CASSLRGQKNTEAFF. In nucleotides, the CDR3 is TGTGCCAGCAGCTTAAGGGGACAGAAGAACACTGAAGCTTTCTTT. The whole variable domain, filled in from reference TRBV7-3 and TRBJ1-1, reads GAGVSQTPSNKVTEKGKYVELRCDPISGHTALYWYRQSLGQGPEFLIYFQGTGAADDSGLPNDRFFAVRPEGSVSTLKIQRTERGDSAVYLCASSLRGQKNTEAFFGQGTRLTVV.

The gene calls are TRBV3-1 (or the pseudogene TRBV3-2) and TRBJ1-2; D gene ambiguous. From germline, CDR1 is LGHDT and CDR2 YNNKEL (reference sequence). The CDR3 covers 16 residues. The V end lost 3 bases, the J end lost 4 bases, and 18 bases lay between the germline ends. CDR3 sequence reads: CASSHLPRDALYGYTF. CDR3 bases: TGTGCCAGCAGCCACCTACCCCGGGATGCCCTCTATGGCTACACCTTC.

The V and J genes are TRBV19 and TRBJ1-1; D is unclear. The length of the CDR3 is 14 residues. Trimming left V 6 bases short and J 2 bases short, with 13 bases between. The germline V gene has CDR1 LNHDA and CDR2 SQIVND (reference sequence). CDR3 nucleotide sequence: TGTGCCAGTAGCCGGACGGGGAGTAACACTGAAGCTTTCTTT. It yields the protein CASSRTGSNTEAFF.